Sequencing of this TCR beta chain was carried out in a study of monozygotic twins with inflammatory bowel disease. Blood was collected, around 2.7 ml per donor. The CDR3 extends over 16 amino acids. Per the germline V gene, CDR1 is SGHRS and CDR2 is YFSETQ. With regard to this clonotype: Its matching antigen is unknown.

Each UMI, carrying a 6-nucleotide sample barcode, came from template switching. TCRdb reprocessed the 5' RACE reads; each CDR3 protein has one entry and no DNA is given. This repertoire includes more than 300,000 distinct CDR3 sequences. Notes on the study in general: Results did not support any single strong IBD-associated signal or clonotype. Discrimination among different T cell subtypes was not achievable.

J is TRBJ2-5 and V is TRBV5-1; TCRdb's D gene call, TRBD2, goes unchecked for lack of DNA. This TCR was recovered from a human donor with ulcerative colitis or Crohn's disease, or a healthy co-twin of an affected twin (not recorded which). Sequencing used blood. This CDR3 reads CASSLGGTSGSETQYF.